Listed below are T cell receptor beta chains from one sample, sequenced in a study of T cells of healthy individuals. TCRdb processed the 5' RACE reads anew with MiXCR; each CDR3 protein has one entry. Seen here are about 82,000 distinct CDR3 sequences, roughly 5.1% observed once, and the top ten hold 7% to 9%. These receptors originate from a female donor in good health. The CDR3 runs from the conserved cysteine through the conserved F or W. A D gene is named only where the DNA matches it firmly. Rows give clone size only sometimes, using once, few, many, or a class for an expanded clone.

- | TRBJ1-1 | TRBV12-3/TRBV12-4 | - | CASSLTGLRNTEAFF | TGTGCCAGCAGTCTAACGGGACTAAGGAACACTGAAGCTTTCTTT
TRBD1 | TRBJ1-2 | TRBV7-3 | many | CASSLLRQGIYGYTF | TGTGCCAGCAGCTTACTCAGACAGGGGATCTATGGCTACACCTTC
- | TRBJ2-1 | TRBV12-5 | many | CASGFTTDNEQFF | TGTGCTAGTGGTTTTACGACTGACAATGAGCAGTTCTTC
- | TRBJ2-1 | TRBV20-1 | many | CSARIRTKNEQFF | TGCAGTGCTCGGATTCGAACGAAGAATGAGCAGTTCTTC
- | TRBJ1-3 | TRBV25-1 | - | CASSSGLISGNTIYF | TGTGCCAGCAGTTCCGGACTGATCTCTGGAAACACCATATATTTT
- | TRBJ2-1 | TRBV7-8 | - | CASSHLDNEQFF | TGTGCCAGCAGTCACCTGGACAATGAGCAGTTCTTC
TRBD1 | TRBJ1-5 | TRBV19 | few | CASSRGQGVRQPQHF | TGTGCCAGTAGCCGGGGACAGGGCGTCAGGCAGCCCCAGCATTTT
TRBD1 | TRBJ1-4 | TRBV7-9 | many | CASSLSRTGTEKLFF | TGTGCCAGCAGCTTATCCCGGACAGGGACTGAAAAACTGTTTTTT
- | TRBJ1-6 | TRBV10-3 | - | CAIRGLDISPLHF | TGTGCCATCAGAGGGCTGGACATTTCACCCCTCCACTTT
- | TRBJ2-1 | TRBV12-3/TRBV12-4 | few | CASTGKLGLAVYNEQFF | TGTGCCAGCACCGGAAAACTAGGATTGGCGGTATACAATGAGCAGTTCTTC
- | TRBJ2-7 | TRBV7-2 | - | CASTPSLPGLGEQYF | TGTGCCAGCACCCCCTCACTTCCGGGACTTGGAGAGCAGTACTTC
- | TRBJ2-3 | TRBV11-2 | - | CASSLSRATDTQYF | TGTGCCAGCAGCTTATCCAGGGCGACAGATACGCAGTATTTT
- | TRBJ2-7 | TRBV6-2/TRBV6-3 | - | CASSYSKLEREQYF | TGTGCCAGCAGTTACTCGAAACTGGAAAGGGAGCAGTACTTC